These 11 T cell receptor beta chains originate from one sample sequenced in a study of T cell repertoires in cytomegalovirus infection. TCRdb re-called the reads with MiXCR, one entry per CDR3 protein. Of some 940,000 distinct CDR3 sequences in the sample, around 29% were seen once. No antigens are known for them. This specimen was cultured CD8+ T cells from PBMCs, taken from culture after CMV antigen stimulation. The source of these receptors is a human donor in good health (CMV status not recorded). Some clones in this sample may be carry-over from other donors' samples.

This clonotype was found a few times. The chain combines TRBV6-2 or TRBV6-3 with TRBJ1-4; D not resolved. V was pared by 0 bases and J by 0 bases, with 14 bases between. Germline lookup yields CDR1 MNHEY and CDR2 SVGEGT. CDR3 length: 18 amino acids. The CDR3 DNA is TGTGCCAGCAGTTACTCGAGTCGGATTGTTGCAACTAATGAAAAACTGTTTTTT. Its translation is CASSYSSRIVATNEKLFF.

The chain is built from TRBV25-1 and TRBJ1-1; D not certain. Germline V CDR1 and CDR2: MGHDK, SYGVNS. The CDR3 has 11 amino acids. V gave up 5 bases and J gave up 11 bases, with 12 bases separating them. CDR3 DNA: TGTGCCAGCAGTCTAAGGTTAACGGCTTTCTTT. It translates to CASSLRLTAFF.

This clonotype showed up just a few times. The chain combines TRBV28 with TRBJ2-5; D might be TRBD1 (5 bases). In germline, CDR1 is MDHEN, CDR2 SYDVKM. V was shortened by 6 bases and J by 5 bases, with 13 bases between the two germline ends. The CDR3 is 13 residues long. DNA of the CDR3: TGTGCCAGCAGGCTCCCGGACACGGAGACCCAGTACTTC. Translating gives CASRLPDTETQYF.

This rearrangement joins TRBV12-3 or TRBV12-4 to TRBJ2-3; possible D gene TRBD2, 5 bases. CDR3 length equals 20 residues. Trimming took 2 bases from V and 2 from J, leaving 26 bases between them. CDR3 in amino acids: CASSLYHKTGILFPTDTQYF. Written as DNA, the CDR3 is TGTGCCAGCAGTTTATACCACAAAACCGGGATCCTCTTTCCCACAGATACGCAGTATTTT.

This chain links TRBV12-3 or TRBV12-4 with TRBJ1-5; D remains unclear. The CDR3 extends over 15 amino acids. Trimming cost V 5 bases and J 2 bases, with 13 bases left between them. The CDR3 DNA is TGTGCCAGCAGTCCGAGCGTCGGGGGCAATCAGCCCCAGCATTTT. This encodes CASSPSVGGNQPQHF.

This clonotype has just a few counts. This sequence joins TRBV28 and TRBJ2-4; 7 nucleotides line up with TRBD1. With 3 bases clipped from V and 5 bases from J, the junction kept 1 base outside the gene matches. There are 13 residues in the CDR3. Germline V gene sequence: CDR1 MDHEN, CDR2 SYDVKM. This CDR3 is CASSFQGENIQYF. CDR3 nucleotide sequence: TGTGCCAGCAGTTTTCAGGGGGAAAACATTCAGTACTTC.

The sample holds a few counts of this clonotype. This rearrangement joins TRBV6-6 to TRBJ2-1, with D possibly being TRBD1 (6 bases). V lost 0 bases and J lost 5, with 17 bases in between. Germline V gives CDR1 MNHNY, CDR2 SVGAGI (reference sequence). This CDR3 spans 17 amino acids. The CDR3 bases are TGTGCCAGCAGTTACTCCCCTCCGGGACATTCTGACAATGAGCAGTTCTTC. Its translation is CASSYSPPGHSDNEQFF.

The chain recombines TRBV29-1 with TRBJ2-1; 12 bases are shared with TRBD2. V gave up 6 bases and J gave up 1 base; unmatched junction bases: 1. The CDR3 runs to 14 residues. From germline, CDR1 is SQVTM and CDR2 ANQGSEA. This CDR3 reads CSVLAGGSYNEQFF. The CDR3 DNA reads TGCAGCGTCCTAGCGGGGGGGTCCTACAATGAGCAGTTCTTC.

This clonotype appeared many times. CDR3 DNA: TGTGCCAGCAGCTTAGCAAATGGCCCAAGGTTCTCCACAGATACGCAGTATTTT. This translates into CASSLANGPRFSTDTQYF. This chain joins TRBV7-8 and TRBJ2-3; D gene unclear. The CDR3 runs to 18 residues. Germline CDR1 is SGHVS and CDR2 is FQNEAQ. V lost 0 bases and J 2 bases, leaving 18 bases between the germline ends.

V usage is TRBV12-3 or TRBV12-4 and J usage is TRBJ1-2; maybe TRBD1 (5 bases). Trimming removed 2 bases at V and 4 bases at J, with 14 bases between. The CDR3 totals 15 residues. CDR3 region: CASSLTPGTPYGYTF. CDR3 in DNA: TGTGCCAGCAGTTTAACCCCCGGGACGCCCTATGGCTACACCTTC.

This clonotype was seen repeatedly, ten times or more. The rearrangement links TRBV7-9 to TRBJ1-1, with D unclear. Germline V CDR1 and CDR2: SEHNR, FQNEAQ (reference sequence). The CDR3 contains 13 residues. V lost 4 bases and J lost 4, with 10 bases in between. CDR3 sequence: CASSSSRSTEAFF. The CDR3 bases are TGTGCCAGCAGCTCGAGCCGCAGCACTGAAGCTTTCTTT. Drawing the rest from reference TRBV7-9 and TRBJ1-1, the complete variable domain is DTGVSQNPRHKITKRGQNVTFRCDPISEHNRLYWYRQTLGQGPEFLTYFQNEAQLEKSRLLSDRFSAERPKGSFSTLEIQRTEQGDSAMYLCASSSSRSTEAFFGQGTRLTVV.